This TCR beta chain comes out of a study of blood T cell repertoires in COVID-19 (dated by TCRdb to 2018 to 2021). Broadly, across the study: Samples from collaborators originated in the United States, Italy and Spain and spanned both the acute and convalescent phases of COVID-19. The repertoires were released in a freely available public database meant as a resource for research on the immune response to SARS-CoV-2. The sample metadata nearly always contained a de-identified subject ID, COVID-19 status, age in years and sex. Deeply sampled blood TCRbeta repertoires from subjects exposed to, actively infected with, or recovered from COVID-19 were included in the dataset. The samples were drawn from the first 160 participants of the ongoing ImmuneRACE study and from 1,254 subjects provided by 6 global collaborators. Where HLA class I and class II types were available, the types were taken from metadata supplied by the sample provider, not from assay-based typing. The prospective study material was composed of cDNA or gDNA derived from T cells, B-cell-depleted T cells, or PBMCs. What the authors observed across the whole study: The amount of clinical and demographic metadata varied by source and participant and was provided uncurated.

Concerning this clone: Its specific antigen is unknown. Per-nucleotide qualities are absent, and no much larger clonotype sits a single base away.

The collaborating institutions used their own protocols to collect whole blood in K2EDTA tubes. For TCRbeta analysis, collaborator samples were shipped as frozen whole blood, as isolated PBMCs, or as DNA extracted from either sample type. The immunoSEQ Assay, a bias-controlled multiplex PCR, was used to amplify TCRbeta CDR3 regions from genomic DNA. From the authors' description of their analysis: The number of nucleated cells in each sample was estimated from the amplification of reference gene primers within the assay. Sequence reads were collapsed and filtered to measure the absolute abundance of every unique TCRbeta CDR3 rearrangement. Productive Simpson clonality was computed per sample as the square root of Simpson's diversity index over productive rearrangements. TCRdb limited this immuneACCESS table to in-frame rearrangements with V and J called. A share of clones is missing; checked studies link under half to unresolved V genes, and the rest is unexplained. D and trimming were read from the DNA, whereas the V and J calls and clone size are those reported in that table. Present in this sample are about 110,000 clones, around 80% of which were seen just once. Approximately 22% of the sample is taken by the ten largest.

The CDR3, cysteine through phenylalanine, is 15 amino acids long. Of all the DNA, just the CDR3 is kept, 45 bases in frame from base 1. The V end gives up 3 bases and the J end 6 bases, leaving 10 bases in the junction not matched to a gene. Based on the germline V gene, the CDR1 and CDR2 sequences are SQVTM and ANQGSEA. Sequencing was done on a sample of peripheral blood. The receptor's source is a man in his 70s with active or convalescent COVID-19. This chain joins TRBV29-1 to TRBJ1-2; TRBD1 agrees with 10 junctional bases. The CDR3 region has the sequence CSVDRGQGGRNGYTF. The DNA sequence is given as TGCAGCGTTGACCGAGGACAGGGGGGAAGAAATGGCTACACCTTC.